This T cell receptor beta chain was sequenced for a study of radiotherapy plus CTLA-4 blockade in lung cancer. TCRdb keeps only in-frame clones here, not all; method: immunoSEQ multiplex PCR. Of tens of thousands of clones in the sample, roughly 78% were seen once. Trimming shortened V by 3 bases and J by 10 bases, and 17 bases separated the two germline ends. Germline CDR1 reads SGHRS; CDR2 reads YFSETQ. CDR3 length: 14 residues. The sample here was peripheral blood, taken from a patient treated with radiotherapy plus ipilimumab. The chain recombines TRBV5-1 with TRBJ2-1; D unresolved. The receptor's source is a human donor with non-small cell lung cancer who had a complete response to radiotherapy plus ipilimumab. This chain's CDR3 is CASSSQTSNLEQFF. The CDR3, as DNA: TGCGCCAGCAGCTCCCAAACGTCCAATCTAGAGCAGTTCTTC.